The rows below give T cell receptor beta chains drawn from one sample of a study of T cell changes during pregnancy in multiple sclerosis. Repertoires were generated with immunoSEQ multiplex PCR, while TCRdb's copy carries only in-frame clones and drops some. The table includes approximately 100,000 clones, 92% detected once. This sample comprised peripheral blood, obtained after pregnancy. The receptors were sampled from a female donor in good health, enrolled as a control in a pregnancy study. Each CDR3 is given with its conserved first and last residue. Each record gives: clone size, J gene, D gene, V gene, CDR3 protein, CDR3 DNA. The D gene is left open where the match is weak. Clone size is shown for a subset of rows, as once, few, many or a class of expanded clone.

>.|TRBJ2-5|TRBD2|TRBV10-1
CASSVGTSGETQYF
TGCGCCAGCAGTGTAGGGACTAGCGGAGAGACCCAGTACTTC
>.|TRBJ2-3|TRBD2|TRBV18
CASSPAGTSGRGTDTQYF
TGTGCCAGCTCACCTGCCGGGACTAGCGGGAGAGGCACAGATACGCAGTATTTT
>few|TRBJ1-2|.|TRBV6-1
CASSEDPDWAGYGYTF
TGTGCCAGCAGTGAAGATCCGGACTGGGCTGGCTATGGCTACACCTTC
>.|TRBJ1-4|.|TRBV19
CASNRLPGQEKLFF
TGTGCCAGTAATCGTCTCCCGGGACAAGAAAAACTGTTTTTT
>.|TRBJ2-1|.|TRBV5-1
CASSLGHSSSYNEQFF
TGCGCCAGCAGCCTGGGACATTCGAGCTCCTACAATGAGCAGTTCTTC
>.|TRBJ1-1|.|TRBV6-1
CASSVFTMNTEAFF
TGTGCCAGCAGTGTTTTCACAATGAACACTGAAGCTTTCTTT
>.|TRBJ1-5|.|TRBV7-2
CASSLAVTISNQPQHF
TGTGCCAGCAGCTTAGCTGTGACAATCAGCAATCAGCCCCAGCATTTT
>.|TRBJ1-1|.|TRBV27
CASSLAGGSVTEAFF
TGTGCCAGCAGTTTAGCGGGGGGGAGTGTCACTGAAGCTTTCTTT
>once|TRBJ1-1|.|TRBV19
CAAQQGNTEAFF
TGTGCCGCCCAACAGGGGAACACTGAAGCTTTCTTT
>.|TRBJ2-7|TRBD1|TRBV30
CAWSIPGTGIYEQYF
TGTGCCTGGAGTATTCCCGGGACAGGGATCTACGAGCAGTACTTC
>.|TRBJ2-5|TRBD2|TRBV4-1
CASSQGASGIQETQYF
TGCGCCAGCAGCCAAGGGGCTAGCGGGATTCAGGAGACCCAGTACTTC
>.|TRBJ2-2|TRBD2|TRBV11-2
CASSSGTSGTLNTGELFF
TGTGCCAGCAGCTCCGGGACTAGCGGAACCCTGAACACCGGGGAGCTGTTTTTT
>few|TRBJ2-5|TRBD2|TRBV2
CASGLDGETQYF
TGTGCCAGCGGACTAGACGGAGAGACCCAGTACTTC
>.|TRBJ1-1|TRBD1|TRBV5-1
CASSTRQGMNTEAFF
TGCGCCAGCAGCACCCGACAGGGGATGAACACTGAAGCTTTCTTT
>.|TRBJ1-1|TRBD1|TRBV11-2
CASSLVMTGFLSEAFF
TGTGCCAGCAGCTTGGTCATGACAGGGTTCCTATCTGAAGCTTTCTTT
>.|TRBJ2-2|.|TRBV5-4
CASSGWTAANTGELFF
TGTGCCAGCAGCGGCTGGACAGCCGCGAACACCGGGGAGCTGTTTTTT
>.|TRBJ1-4|TRBD1|TRBV2
CASSGWSGTGPTTNEKLFF
TGTGCCAGCAGTGGCTGGTCAGGGACAGGGCCGACAACTAATGAAAAACTGTTTTTT
>.|TRBJ2-2|TRBD2|TRBV6-6
CASSYDAGGGAGELFF
TGTGCCAGCAGTTACGATGCGGGAGGAGGCGCCGGGGAGCTGTTTTTT
>once|TRBJ2-2|.|TRBV9
CASSPEGGRSGELFF
TGTGCCAGCAGCCCAGAGGGGGGGAGGTCCGGGGAGCTGTTTTTT
>.|TRBJ2-7|TRBD2|TRBV28
CASSFSGSSYEQYF
TGTGCCAGCAGTTTTAGCGGGAGCTCCTACGAGCAGTACTTC
>.|TRBJ1-2|.|TRBV9
CASSVAVLNGGGYGYTF
TGTGCCAGCAGCGTAGCTGTATTAAACGGGGGGGGCTATGGCTACACCTTC
>.|TRBJ1-2|.|TRBV19
CASSWGDNYGYTF
TGTGCCAGTAGTTGGGGGGATAACTATGGCTACACCTTC
>.|TRBJ2-7|.|TRBV5-6
CASSFGQLPYEQYF
TGTGCCAGCAGCTTCGGACAGCTCCCCTACGAGCAGTACTTC
>.|TRBJ2-7|.|TRBV7-6
CASSSGAVPIGYEQYF
TGTGCCAGCAGCTCGGGAGCGGTTCCGATCGGCTACGAGCAGTACTTC
>once|TRBJ1-2|.|TRBV7-9
CASSSGQYFYGYTF
TGTGCCAGCAGCTCCGGACAGTATTTCTATGGCTACACCTTC
>.|TRBJ1-2|.|TRBV5-6
CASSLVERGNYGYTF
TGTGCCAGCAGCTTGGTTGAGCGGGGGAACTATGGCTACACCTTC
>.|TRBJ1-1|.|TRBV30
CAWIRGLNTEAFF
TGTGCCTGGATTAGAGGCCTGAACACTGAAGCTTTCTTT
>.|TRBJ2-3|.|TRBV19
CASSSSDAETADTQYF
TGTGCCAGTAGCTCCTCCGATGCGGAGACTGCAGATACGCAGTATTTT
>.|TRBJ2-2|TRBD2|TRBV2
CAGSGENTGELFF
TGTGCCGGTAGCGGGGAGAACACCGGGGAGCTGTTTTTT
>.|TRBJ1-6|TRBD1|TRBV19
CATTPGQGLVGSPLHF
TGTGCCACTACGCCGGGACAGGGTTTAGTAGGCTCACCCCTCCACTTT
>.|TRBJ1-1|TRBD1|TRBV7-2
CASSLAGTGASEAFF
TGTGCCAGCAGCTTAGCGGGGACAGGAGCCTCTGAAGCTTTCTTT
>.|TRBJ2-7|TRBD2|TRBV18
CASSPKSGSSRPYEQYF
TGTGCCAGCTCACCGAAAAGCGGGAGTTCCCGCCCCTACGAGCAGTACTTC
>.|TRBJ2-7|.|TRBV28
CASSFPGAYEGEQYF
TGTGCCAGCAGTTTCCCAGGGGCGTATGAAGGCGAGCAGTACTTC
>.|TRBJ2-1|TRBD2|TRBV2
CASRQLAGVIPEKFF
TGTGCCAGCAGGCAACTAGCGGGAGTCATCCCGGAGAAGTTCTTC
>.|TRBJ2-1|.|TRBV2
CASSDVRGTRTRNPTNEQFF
TGTGCCAGCAGTGACGTTCGAGGGACTCGGACCAGAAACCCTACAAATGAGCAGTTCTTC
>.|TRBJ2-7|.|TRBV9
CASSARLSPGDEQYF
TGTGCCAGCAGCGCTCGACTCAGCCCCGGCGACGAGCAGTACTTC
>once|TRBJ1-1|.|TRBV6-6
CASSYFRSNTEAFF
TGTGCCAGCAGTTACTTCAGATCGAACACTGAAGCTTTCTTT
>.|TRBJ2-7|TRBD1|TRBV6-1
CASSEIPGASGTGANEQYF
TGTGCCAGCAGTGAAATCCCCGGGGCCTCCGGGACAGGGGCCAACGAGCAGTACTTC
>.|TRBJ2-7|.|TRBV2
CASSELYEQYF
TGTGCCAGCAGTGAATTATACGAGCAGTACTTC
>.|TRBJ2-7|.|TRBV2
CAITQLDSYEQYF
TGTGCCATCACACAGTTAGACTCCTACGAGCAGTACTTC
>.|TRBJ2-7|.|TRBV5-6
CASSLTYSYEQYF
TGTGCCAGCAGCTTGACCTACTCCTACGAGCAGTACTTC
>.|TRBJ2-7|.|TRBV2
CASSEWGREGEQYF
TGTGCCAGCAGTGAATGGGGCAGGGAAGGCGAGCAGTACTTC
>once|TRBJ1-1|.|TRBV5-6
CASGTTSEAFF
TGTGCCAGCGGCACGACATCTGAAGCTTTCTTT
>.|TRBJ1-5|TRBD1|TRBV28
CASSRTGRNQPQHF
TGTGCCAGCAGTCGGACAGGGCGCAATCAGCCCCAGCATTTT
>.|TRBJ2-1|TRBD2|TRBV2
CASNPLAGVYNEQFF
TGTGCCAGCAATCCCCTAGCGGGGGTCTACAATGAGCAGTTCTTC
>.|TRBJ1-5|.|TRBV29-1
CSVSVRGTQPQHF
TGCAGCGTGTCGGTTCGGGGGACTCAGCCCCAGCATTTT